A selection of T cell receptor beta chains follows, all from one sample in a study of T cell changes during pregnancy in multiple sclerosis. TCRdb's table, derived via immunoSEQ multiplex PCR, lists solely in-frame clones and lacks some. The sample holds about 98,000 clones, roughly nine tenths seen once. This material consisted of peripheral blood, taken after pregnancy. These receptors came from a female donor in good health, enrolled as a control in a pregnancy study. CDR3s include the opening cysteine and the closing phenylalanine or tryptophan. D genes are given only for firm matches. The size entry is marked missing in some rows and otherwise reads once, few, many or a size class.

cdr3_nt | cdr3_aa | v_call | d_call | cdr3_length | clone_size | j_call
TGTGCCAGCAGCTCCCGGACTAGCGGGGCGACCGGGGAGCTGTTTTTT | CASSSRTSGATGELFF | TRBV7-9 | TRBD2 | 16 | once | TRBJ2-2
TGTGCCAGCAGCAACTCCACCGGGCCAGGGGACACCATATATTTT | CASSNSTGPGDTIYF | TRBV5-6 | - | 15 | - | TRBJ1-3
TGTGCCAGCAGTGAAGCCCGACTAGCGGGGGCCGGGGAGCTGTTTTTT | CASSEARLAGAGELFF | TRBV6-1 | TRBD2 | 16 | - | TRBJ2-2
TGCGCCAGCAGCCAAGATAATCAGGGGACCGGGGAGCTGTTTTTT | CASSQDNQGTGELFF | TRBV4-1 | - | 15 | - | TRBJ2-2
TGTGCCAGCAGTTTACAGGGTTTCGACACTGAAGCTTTCTTT | CASSLQGFDTEAFF | TRBV27 | - | 14 | - | TRBJ1-1
TGCGCCAGCAGCCCCGGGACAGGAGTCACTAATGAAAAACTGTTTTTT | CASSPGTGVTNEKLFF | TRBV5-1 | TRBD1 | 16 | - | TRBJ1-4
TGTGCCAGCAGCCACCGGGGGCTAGCGGGAGATCGAGAGACCCAGTACTTC | CASSHRGLAGDRETQYF | TRBV7-8 | TRBD2 | 17 | - | TRBJ2-5
TGTGCCAGCAGCTTAAACACGGGAGTAGGGACCCAGTACTTC | CASSLNTGVGTQYF | TRBV11-3 | - | 14 | - | TRBJ2-5
TGTGCCAGCAGCGTAAGGGTACAGGTACCAGATACGCAGTATTTT | CASSVRVQVPDTQYF | TRBV9 | - | 15 | few | TRBJ2-3
TGTGCTAGTGGTTTGGGGCAGGGGGAGCCCCAGCATTTT | CASGLGQGEPQHF | TRBV12-5 | TRBD1 | 13 | - | TRBJ1-5
TGTGCCAGCAGCCGACTCGGATTTTACAATGAGCAGTTCTTC | CASSRLGFYNEQFF | TRBV11-2 | - | 14 | - | TRBJ2-1
TGCGCCAGCAGCCGGGAGGGCCCCTACAATGAGCAGTTCTTC | CASSREGPYNEQFF | TRBV5-1 | TRBD2 | 14 | - | TRBJ2-1
TGTGCCTGGAGTGCCTATCCCATGGGGGGGAACTATGGCTACACCTTC | CAWSAYPMGGNYGYTF | TRBV30 | - | 16 | - | TRBJ1-2
TGTGCCAGCAGCTCGAGGAGAAACACCATATATTTT | CASSSRRNTIYF | TRBV11-2 | - | 12 | - | TRBJ1-3
TGTGCCAGCAGTCATTTAACAGGGGAGAAAGGCATTCAGTACTTC | CASSHLTGEKGIQYF | TRBV6-1 | TRBD1 | 15 | - | TRBJ2-4
TGTGCCAGCTCACTCACGGACAGGGGGGGCAATGAGCAGTTCTTC | CASSLTDRGGNEQFF | TRBV18 | TRBD1 | 15 | - | TRBJ2-1
TGTGCCAGCTCACTAAGCCCCTACGAGCAGTACTTC | CASSLSPYEQYF | TRBV18 | - | 12 | - | TRBJ2-7
TGTGCCAGCAGTTTCTCCCGACAGGGAATAGCTGGAAACACCATATATTTT | CASSFSRQGIAGNTIYF | TRBV28 | TRBD1 | 17 | - | TRBJ1-3